This T cell receptor (beta chain) was recorded in a study of shared clonotypes between healthy human individuals. General study points: The study sampled only blood, and tissue repertoires likely differ.

The test was conducted at deep level. In replicate PCRs of sorted subsets, about 200 ng DNA, some 28,000 T cell genomes, was used. The data were produced by immunoSEQ multiplex PCR, yet TCRdb's version contains in-frame clones alone and is incomplete. The repertoire has approximately 710,000 clones, 80% to 95% of them found once; the top ten carry more than 30%. Germline V lookup: CDR1 SGHRS, CDR2 YFSETQ. Trimming cost V 1 base and J 3 bases, with 10 bases left between them. The CDR3 is 14 amino acids. Every donor, a Caucasian adult, lived in Nashville, Tennessee. On this clone itself: Its antigen is not identified.

This chain uses TRBV5-1 with TRBJ1-1; D is possibly TRBD1 (5 bases). The sample consisted of memory CD8+ T cells from PBMCs. Regarding subset: CD45RO+ cells pooled with CCR7-negative TemRA cells. This receptor was obtained from a man aged 18 to 29 in good health. Some clones in this sample may be carry-over from other donors' samples. CDR3 amino acids: CASSLYLGDTEAFF. CDR3 nucleotide sequence: TGCGCCAGCAGCTTGTATCTGGGGGACACTGAAGCTTTCTTT.